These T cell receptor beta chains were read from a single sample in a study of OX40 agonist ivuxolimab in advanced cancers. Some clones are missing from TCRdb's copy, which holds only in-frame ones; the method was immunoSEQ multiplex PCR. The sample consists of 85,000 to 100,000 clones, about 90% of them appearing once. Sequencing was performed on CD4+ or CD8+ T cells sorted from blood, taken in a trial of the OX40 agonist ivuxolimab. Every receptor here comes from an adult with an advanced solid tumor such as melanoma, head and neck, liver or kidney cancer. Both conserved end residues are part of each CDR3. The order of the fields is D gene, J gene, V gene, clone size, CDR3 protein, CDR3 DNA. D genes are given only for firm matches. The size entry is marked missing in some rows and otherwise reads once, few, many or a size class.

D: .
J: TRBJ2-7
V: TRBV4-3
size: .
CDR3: CASSQETGTTYEQYF
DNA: TGCGCCAGCAGCCAAGAGACAGGGACTACCTACGAGCAGTACTTC

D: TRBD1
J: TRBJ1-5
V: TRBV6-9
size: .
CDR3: CASSYSGTAVQPQHF
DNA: TGTGCCAGCAGTTATTCTGGGACAGCAGTACAGCCCCAGCATTTT

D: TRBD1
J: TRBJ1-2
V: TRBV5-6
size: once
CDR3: CASSLQGANYGYTF
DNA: TGTGCCAGCAGCTTGCAGGGGGCGAACTATGGCTACACCTTC

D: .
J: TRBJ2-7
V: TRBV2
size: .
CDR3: CASSDRGLSYEQYF
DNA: TGTGCCAGCAGTGATCGTGGTTTGAGTTACGAGCAGTACTTC

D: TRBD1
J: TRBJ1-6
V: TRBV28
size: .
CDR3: CASSTSRGNPYNSPLHF
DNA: TGTGCCAGCAGTACATCCAGGGGGAACCCCTATAATTCACCCCTCCACTTT

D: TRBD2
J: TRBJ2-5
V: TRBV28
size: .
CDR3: CASGLSGVQETQYF
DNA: TGTGCCAGCGGACTTAGCGGGGTTCAAGAGACCCAGTACTTC

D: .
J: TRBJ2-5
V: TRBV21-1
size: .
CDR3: CASVQETQYF
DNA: TGTGCCAGCGTCCAAGAGACCCAGTACTTC

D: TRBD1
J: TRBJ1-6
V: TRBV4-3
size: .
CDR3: CASSPWDRGPNWGSPLHF
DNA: TGCGCCAGCAGCCCCTGGGACAGGGGGCCGAACTGGGGATCACCCCTCCACTTT

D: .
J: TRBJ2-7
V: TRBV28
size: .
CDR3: CASSSGTTSFDEQYF
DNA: TGTGCCAGCAGTTCCGGGACAACTTCCTTTGACGAGCAGTACTTC

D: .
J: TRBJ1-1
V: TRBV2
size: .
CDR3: CANSRDQNTEAFF
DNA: TGTGCCAACTCCCGGGACCAGAACACTGAAGCTTTCTTT

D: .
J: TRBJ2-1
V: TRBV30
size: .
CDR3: CAWSGVNSYNEQFF
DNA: TGTGCCTGGAGTGGGGTAAACTCCTACAATGAGCAGTTCTTC

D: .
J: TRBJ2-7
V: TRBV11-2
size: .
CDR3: CASTPSREGEQYF
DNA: TGTGCCAGCACCCCCAGCAGGGAAGGCGAGCAGTACTTC

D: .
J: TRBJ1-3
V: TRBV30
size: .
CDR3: CAWSVMSGNTIYF
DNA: TGTGCCTGGAGTGTTATGTCTGGAAACACCATATATTTT

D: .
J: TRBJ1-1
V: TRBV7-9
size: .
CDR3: CASSLGTASGPSEAFF
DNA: TGTGCCAGCAGCTTAGGCACAGCCAGTGGCCCTTCTGAAGCTTTCTTT

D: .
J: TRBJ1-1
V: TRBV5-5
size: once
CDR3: CASSPDVANTEAFF
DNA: TGTGCCAGCAGCCCGGATGTAGCCAACACTGAAGCTTTCTTT

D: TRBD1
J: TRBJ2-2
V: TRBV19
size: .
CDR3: CASSPGTGHGELFF
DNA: TGTGCCAGTAGTCCGGGGACAGGGCACGGGGAGCTGTTTTTT

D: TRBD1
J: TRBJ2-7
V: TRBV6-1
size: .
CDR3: CASRGQEYFSYEQYF
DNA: TGTGCCAGCAGAGGACAGGAATACTTCTCCTACGAGCAGTACTTC

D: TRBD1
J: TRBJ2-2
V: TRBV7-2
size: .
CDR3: CASRPPGGNTGELFF
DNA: TGTGCCAGCAGGCCACCAGGGGGCAACACCGGGGAGCTGTTTTTT

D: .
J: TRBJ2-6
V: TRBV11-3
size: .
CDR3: CASSLGVSGANVLTF
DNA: TGTGCCAGCAGCTTGGGGGTCTCTGGGGCCAACGTCCTGACTTTC

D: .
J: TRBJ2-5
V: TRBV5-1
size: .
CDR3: CASSSRGGFGETQYF
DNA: TGCGCCAGCAGCTCGCGAGGGGGTTTTGGGGAGACCCAGTACTTC

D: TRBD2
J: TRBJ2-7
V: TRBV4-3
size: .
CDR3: CASAVGRAGSYEQYF
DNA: TGCGCCAGTGCAGTTGGGAGGGCAGGCTCCTACGAGCAGTACTTC

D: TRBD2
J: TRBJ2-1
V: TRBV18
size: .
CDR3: CASSISLGLAGENEQFF
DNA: TGTGCCAGCTCAATCTCCCTTGGACTAGCGGGGGAAAATGAGCAGTTCTTC

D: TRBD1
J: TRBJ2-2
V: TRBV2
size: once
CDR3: CASRGTGLNTGELFF
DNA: TGTGCCAGCAGGGGGACAGGGTTAAACACCGGGGAGCTGTTTTTT

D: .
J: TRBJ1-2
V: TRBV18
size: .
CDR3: CASSPTGQSYGYTF
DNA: TGTGCCAGCTCACCAACGGGACAAAGCTATGGCTACACCTTC

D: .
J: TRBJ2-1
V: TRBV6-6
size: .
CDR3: CASSYEAEQFF
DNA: TGTGCCAGCAGTTACGAGGCGGAGCAGTTCTTC

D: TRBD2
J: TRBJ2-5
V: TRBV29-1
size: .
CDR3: CSARSGGAGKTQYF
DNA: TGCAGCGCCCGTAGCGGGGGGGCCGGGAAGACCCAGTACTTC

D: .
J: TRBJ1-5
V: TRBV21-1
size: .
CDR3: CASSKGPAKYSNQPQHF
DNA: TGTGCCAGCAGCAAAGGACCCGCTAAATATAGCAATCAGCCCCAGCATTTT

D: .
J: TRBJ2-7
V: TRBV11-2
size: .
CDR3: CASSGPRLAEQYF
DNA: TGTGCCAGCAGCGGGCCCAGGTTGGCTGAGCAGTACTTC

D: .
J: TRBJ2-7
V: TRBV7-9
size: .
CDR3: CASSLEGGTNEQYF
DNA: TGTGCCAGCAGCTTAGAGGGGGGGACTAACGAGCAGTACTTC

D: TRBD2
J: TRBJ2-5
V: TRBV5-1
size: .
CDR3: CASSRSSGGAGETQYF
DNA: TGCGCCAGCAGCCGCTCTAGCGGGGGGGCCGGAGAGACCCAGTACTTC

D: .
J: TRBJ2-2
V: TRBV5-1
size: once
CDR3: CASTRNTGELFF
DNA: TGCGCCAGCACCAGGAACACCGGGGAGCTGTTTTTT

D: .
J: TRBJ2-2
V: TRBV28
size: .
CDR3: CASSSPGVNTGELFF
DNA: TGTGCCAGCAGTTCCCCAGGGGTCAACACCGGGGAGCTGTTTTTT

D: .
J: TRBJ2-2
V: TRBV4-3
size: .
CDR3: CASSQDPGGPALFF
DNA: TGCGCCAGCAGCCAAGACCCCGGGGGGCCTGCGCTGTTTTTT

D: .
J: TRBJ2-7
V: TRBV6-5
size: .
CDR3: CASSRGGYEQYF
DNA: TGTGCCAGCTCCCGCGGCGGCTACGAGCAGTACTTC

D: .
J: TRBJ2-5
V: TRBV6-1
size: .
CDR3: CASRTKAPETQYF
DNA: TGTGCCAGCAGAACAAAGGCTCCCGAGACCCAGTACTTC

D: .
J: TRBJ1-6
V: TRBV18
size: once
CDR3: CASSRQGASNSPLHF
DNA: TGTGCCAGCTCACGGCAGGGAGCATCTAATTCACCCCTCCACTTT

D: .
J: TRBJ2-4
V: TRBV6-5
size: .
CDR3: CASSSISPDKNIQYF
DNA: TGTGCCAGCAGTTCCATTTCGCCGGACAAAAACATTCAGTACTTC

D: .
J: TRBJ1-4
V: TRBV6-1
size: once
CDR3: CATRLDSYEKLFF
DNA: TGTGCCACAAGGTTGGACAGTTATGAAAAACTGTTTTTT

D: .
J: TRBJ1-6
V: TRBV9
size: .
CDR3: CASSSYLNSPLHF
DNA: TGTGCCAGCAGCTCGTATCTTAATTCACCCCTCCACTTT

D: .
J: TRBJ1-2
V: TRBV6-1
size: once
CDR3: CASSELPYGYTF
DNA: TGTGCCAGCAGTGAACTGCCCTATGGCTACACCTTC

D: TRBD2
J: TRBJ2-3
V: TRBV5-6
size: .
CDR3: CASSPISGGAVDTQYF
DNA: TGTGCCAGCAGCCCAATCAGCGGGGGGGCGGTAGATACGCAGTATTTT

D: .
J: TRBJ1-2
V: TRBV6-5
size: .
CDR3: CASSYSTGAVGYTF
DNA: TGTGCCAGCAGTTACTCGACCGGAGCGGTGGGCTACACCTTC

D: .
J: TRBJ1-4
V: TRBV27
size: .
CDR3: CASSPKIFKLFF
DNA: TGTGCCAGCAGTCCAAAGATTTTCAAACTGTTTTTT

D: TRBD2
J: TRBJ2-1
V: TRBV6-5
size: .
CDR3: CASSNGLAIYNEQFF
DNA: TGTGCCAGCAGTAACGGACTAGCGATATACAATGAGCAGTTCTTC

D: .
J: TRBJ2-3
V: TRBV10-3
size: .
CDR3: CAISESWGGTDTQYF
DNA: TGTGCCATCAGTGAGTCATGGGGGGGCACAGATACGCAGTATTTT

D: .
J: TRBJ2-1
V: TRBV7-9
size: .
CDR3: CASSGSRGLPSGQFF
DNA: TGTGCCAGCAGCGGTAGCAGGGGACTTCCGAGTGGGCAGTTCTTC

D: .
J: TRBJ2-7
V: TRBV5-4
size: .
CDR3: CASSLIGGAYEQYF
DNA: TGTGCCAGCAGCTTGATAGGTGGGGCCTACGAGCAGTACTTC

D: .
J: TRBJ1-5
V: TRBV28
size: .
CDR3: CASTAASNQPQHF
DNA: TGTGCCAGCACCGCAGCGAGCAATCAGCCCCAGCATTTT

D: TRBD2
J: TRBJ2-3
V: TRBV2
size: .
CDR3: CASSDALAGSTDTQYF
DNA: TGTGCCAGCAGTGACGCACTAGCGGGGTCCACAGATACGCAGTATTTT

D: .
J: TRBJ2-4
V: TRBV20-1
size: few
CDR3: CSGAKNIQYF
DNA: TGCAGTGGGGCCAAAAACATTCAGTACTTC

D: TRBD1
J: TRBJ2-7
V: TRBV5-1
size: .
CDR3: CASRPTGEYEQYF
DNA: TGCGCCAGCAGGCCGACAGGGGAGTACGAGCAGTACTTC

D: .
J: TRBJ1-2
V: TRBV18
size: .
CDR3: CASSPHSYGYTF
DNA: TGTGCCAGCTCACCACATAGTTATGGCTACACCTTC

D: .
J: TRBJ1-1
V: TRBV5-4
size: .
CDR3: CASSLEVSTTEAFF
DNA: TGTGCCAGCAGCTTGGAGGTGAGTACCACTGAAGCTTTCTTT

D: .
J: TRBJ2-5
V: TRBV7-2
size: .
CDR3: CASSLVGSQETQYF
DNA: TGTGCCAGCAGCTTAGTGGGCAGCCAAGAGACCCAGTACTTC

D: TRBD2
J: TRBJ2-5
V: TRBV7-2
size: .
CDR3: CASSGGVAQETQYF
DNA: TGTGCCAGCAGCGGGGGGGTTGCCCAAGAGACCCAGTACTTC

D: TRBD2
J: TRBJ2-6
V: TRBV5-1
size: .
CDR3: CASRLGRVTSGANVLTF
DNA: TGCGCCAGCAGACTAGGGAGGGTAACGTCTGGGGCCAACGTCCTGACTTTC

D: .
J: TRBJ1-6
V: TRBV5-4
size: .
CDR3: CASSSRRDNSPLHF
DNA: TGTGCCAGCAGCTCCAGGAGGGATAATTCACCCCTCCACTTT

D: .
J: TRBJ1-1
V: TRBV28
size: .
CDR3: CASSLGQLNTEAFF
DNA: TGTGCCAGCAGTTTAGGGCAACTGAACACTGAAGCTTTCTTT

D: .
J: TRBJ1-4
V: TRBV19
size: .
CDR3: CASSIIAGTNEKLFF
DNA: TGTGCCAGTAGTATTATAGCGGGAACTAATGAAAAACTGTTTTTT

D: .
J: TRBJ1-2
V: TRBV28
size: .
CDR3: CASSSHPGPAGYTF
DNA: TGTGCCAGCAGTTCCCACCCGGGCCCCGCCGGCTACACCTTC